This TCR beta chain was profiled in a study of low-dose radiotherapy and immunotherapy resistance in tumors. For the study at large: A dose of 0.5 Gy per fraction was delivered to Cohort 1 every 2 weeks, for a total of 6.5 Gy. Intravenous cyclophosphamide at 200 mg/m2 preceded radiation and immunotherapy by one day, every two weeks. Patients took 300 mg oral aspirin daily for four cycles from cycle 1 day 1.

This clonotype was seen ten or more times. The CDR3 has 17 residues. The germline V gene has CDR1 MNHEY and CDR2 SVGEGT. The V end was cut by 4 bases, the J end by 4 bases, with 22 bases between. The time point denotes: after trial treatment. Treatment indicated: LDRT plus nivolumab, ipilimumab, low-dose cyclophosphamide and aspirin (RACIN trial). Patients deemed eligible presented with advanced solid tumors lacking tumor-infiltrating lymphocytes. TRAV and TRBV primers primed cDNA for both TCRalpha and TCRbeta. With a V-primer adapter and a constant-region primer, TCRs were amplified for approximately 19 PCR cycles. In TCRdb, the reads were re-called with MiXCR into one record per CDR3 protein. The sample includes about 84,000 distinct CDR3 sequences, around 17% seen only once; the top ten take roughly 1.4%.

This rearrangement joins TRBV6-2 or TRBV6-3 to TRBJ1-2, with a weak D call TRBD1 (5 bases). The material was PBMCs, obtained after low-dose radiotherapy plus immunotherapy. The clonotype was recovered from a male donor with prostate cancer. The CDR3 region has the DNA TGTGCCAGCAGTTCCCTAACCTATAGGACACGGGGCTATGGCTACACCTTC. This translates into CASSSLTYRTRGYGYTF.